A selection of T cell receptor beta chains follows, all from one sample in a study of blood T cell repertoires in COVID-19. Repertoires were generated with immunoSEQ multiplex PCR, while TCRdb's copy carries only in-frame clones and drops some. This sample carries about 44,000 clones, around 89% of them seen once, and the ten largest clones take around 16%. Sequenced input: peripheral blood. The receptor source for this set is a man between 70 and 80 years old with active COVID-19. Each CDR3 is given with its conserved first and last residue. A D gene is named only where the DNA matches it firmly. Rows give clone size only sometimes, using once, few, many, or a class for an expanded clone.

length	D	V	size	J	CDR3	DNA
16	TRBD1	TRBV9	-	TRBJ2-3	CASSGGTGTSTDTQYF	TGTGCCAGCAGCGGGGGGACAGGGACTAGCACAGATACGCAGTATTTT
13	-	TRBV15	-	TRBJ1-5	CATSRGLEQPQHF	TGTGCCACCAGCAGAGGGCTTGAACAGCCCCAGCATTTT
15	-	TRBV5-6	-	TRBJ2-1	CASSPPRYANNEQFF	TGTGCCAGCAGCCCCCCTAGGTACGCGAACAATGAGCAGTTCTTC
16	TRBD1	TRBV5-1	-	TRBJ2-1	CASSIRGQGIYNEQFF	TGCGCCAGCAGTATCCGGGGACAGGGGATCTACAATGAGCAGTTCTTC
12	-	TRBV5-6	-	TRBJ2-5	CASSLTEETQYF	TGTGCCAGCAGCTTGACGGAAGAGACCCAGTACTTC
15	-	TRBV7-2	-	TRBJ1-2	CASSPQDDRFYGYTF	TGTGCCAGCAGCCCGCAGGACGACAGGTTCTATGGCTACACCTTC
17	TRBD1	TRBV23-1	-	TRBJ1-2	CASSQRDSSLTNYGYTF	TGCGCCAGCAGTCAACGGGACAGCTCATTAACTAACTATGGCTACACCTTC
14	-	TRBV6-5	once	TRBJ2-5	CASSRGLLQETQYF	TGTGCCAGCAGCCGCGGACTCCTACAAGAGACCCAGTACTTC
18	-	TRBV28	few	TRBJ1-2	CASSLGGAEREGDYGYTF	TGTGCCAGCAGTTTGGGAGGGGCCGAGCGGGAGGGGGACTATGGCTACACCTTC
13	-	TRBV19	-	TRBJ1-6	CATHRGDTSPLHF	TGTGCCACCCACCGGGGGGATACGTCACCCCTCCACTTT
15	TRBD2	TRBV3-1/TRBV3-2	-	TRBJ2-7	CASSQGTSDVYEQYF	TGTGCCAGCAGCCAAGGGACTAGCGACGTCTACGAGCAGTACTTC
18	TRBD1	TRBV4-1	-	TRBJ2-2	CASSQAEKGTGRTGELFF	TGCGCCAGCAGCCAAGCAGAAAAGGGGACAGGAAGGACCGGGGAGCTGTTTTTT
13	-	TRBV12-3/TRBV12-4	-	TRBJ1-5	CASRHGQRQPQHF	TGTGCCAGCAGGCACGGACAGAGGCAGCCCCAGCATTTT
15	TRBD1	TRBV25-1	-	TRBJ1-4	CASSIWTGGNEKLFF	TGTGCCAGCAGTATATGGACAGGGGGCAACGAAAAACTGTTTTTT
16	TRBD1	TRBV3-1/TRBV3-2	-	TRBJ2-3	CASSPRTGGNTDTQYF	TGTGCCAGCAGCCCCCGGACAGGGGGTAACACAGATACGCAGTATTTT
15	-	TRBV28	-	TRBJ1-2	CASSSPGGTHYGYTF	TGTGCCAGCAGTTCTCCTGGAGGGACGCACTATGGCTACACCTTC
15	TRBD2	TRBV6-6	-	TRBJ2-7	CASSRTSGTSYEQYF	TGTGCCAGCAGCAGGACTAGCGGGACCTCCTACGAGCAGTACTTC
16	-	TRBV27	-	TRBJ2-3	CASSSPGAASTDTQYF	TGTGCCAGCAGTTCCCCTGGAGCGGCCAGCACAGATACGCAGTATTTT
13	-	TRBV28	-	TRBJ1-2	CASSLMGNYGYTF	TGTGCCAGCAGTTTGATGGGCAACTATGGCTACACCTTC
16	TRBD1	TRBV19	-	TRBJ1-5	CASSTIRQGSNQPQHF	TGTGCCAGTAGTACCATAAGACAGGGGAGCAATCAGCCCCAGCATTTT
16	-	TRBV27	-	TRBJ1-1	CASSFLGQGMNTEAFF	TGTGCCAGCAGTTTTCTAGGTCAGGGGATGAACACTGAAGCTTTCTTT
16	TRBD2	TRBV11-2	-	TRBJ2-7	CASSPPGTSGPLKQYF	TGTGCCAGCAGCCCCCCCGGGACTAGCGGCCCGTTGAAGCAGTACTTC
13	-	TRBV7-8	-	TRBJ1-1	CASSLDRNTEAFF	TGTGCCAGCAGCTTAGACAGGAACACTGAAGCTTTCTTT
17	TRBD1	TRBV4-3	-	TRBJ2-3	CASSQDGRTGSTDTQYF	TGCGCCAGCAGCCAAGATGGGAGGACAGGGAGCACAGATACGCAGTATTTT
15	-	TRBV28	-	TRBJ1-2	CATTSHATGLSGYTF	TGTGCCACCACTTCACACGCTACAGGATTGAGTGGCTACACCTTC
17	-	TRBV10-3	-	TRBJ1-1	CAISDRSPTGTNTEAFF	TGTGCCATCAGTGATCGATCCCCGACAGGAACGAACACTGAAGCTTTCTTT
12	-	TRBV19	-	TRBJ1-2	CASSIGASGYTF	TGTGCCAGTAGTATAGGGGCGAGCGGCTACACCTTC
14	-	TRBV18	once	TRBJ1-2	CASSQDRDLYGYTF	TGTGCCAGCTCACAAGACCGGGACTTATATGGCTACACCTTC
15	-	TRBV6-2/TRBV6-3	-	TRBJ1-6	CASSYRQPYNSPLHF	TGTGCCAGCAGTTACCGACAGCCCTATAATTCACCCCTCCACTTT
20	TRBD1	TRBV24-1	once	TRBJ1-6	CATSDLPGGGVGAYNSPLHF	TGTGCCACCAGTGATTTGCCTGGAGGGGGCGTGGGGGCCTATAATTCACCCCTCCACTTT
14	TRBD1	TRBV27	-	TRBJ1-2	CASSPGTVNYGYTF	TGTGCCAGCAGTCCAGGGACAGTGAACTATGGCTACACCTTC
17	TRBD1	TRBV15	-	TRBJ1-1	CATSRDAQGQGGTEAFF	TGTGCCACCAGCAGAGATGCCCAGGGACAGGGTGGGACTGAAGCTTTCTTT
12	-	TRBV5-4	-	TRBJ2-3	CASRLARPAQYF	TGTGCCAGCAGATTGGCCAGGCCTGCGCAGTATTTT
16	-	TRBV27	-	TRBJ2-2	CASSYFLTGSAGELFF	TGTGCCAGCAGTTATTTCCTGACAGGTTCCGCCGGGGAGCTGTTTTTT
15	TRBD1	TRBV24-1	once	TRBJ2-5	CATSDEGQGVETQYF	TGTGCCACCAGTGATGAGGGACAGGGGGTCGAGACCCAGTACTTC
12	-	TRBV20-1	-	TRBJ2-7	CSASATSYEQYF	TGCAGTGCTAGTGCTACCTCCTACGAGCAGTACTTC
16	TRBD2	TRBV7-6	-	TRBJ2-7	CASSPAGGRGAREQYF	TGTGCCAGCAGCCCGGCGGGAGGGAGGGGGGCCCGTGAGCAGTACTTC
16	-	TRBV13	-	TRBJ1-4	CASSSGFIPQNEKLFF	TGTGCCAGCAGCTCAGGGTTCATTCCCCAAAATGAAAAACTGTTTTTT
15	TRBD1	TRBV27	-	TRBJ1-4	CASSRQGALNEKLFF	TGTGCCAGCAGCCGACAGGGGGCCCTTAATGAAAAACTGTTTTTT
15	TRBD1	TRBV10-1	-	TRBJ2-3	CASRRQGSFADTQYF	TGCGCCAGCAGGAGACAGGGTAGTTTCGCAGATACGCAGTATTTT
16	TRBD2	TRBV9	-	TRBJ2-1	CASSAPSGGSYNEQFF	TGTGCCAGCAGCGCACCTAGCGGGGGATCCTACAATGAGCAGTTCTTC
16	TRBD1	TRBV9	-	TRBJ1-4	CASSAGQGGAYEKLFF	TGTGCCAGCAGCGCAGGACAGGGTGGGGCTTATGAAAAACTGTTTTTT
14	-	TRBV7-6	few	TRBJ2-7	CASSYRGGSYEQYF	TGTGCCAGCAGCTACAGGGGAGGCTCCTACGAGCAGTACTTC
15	TRBD1	TRBV28	-	TRBJ2-3	CASSQRQGGTDTQYF	TGTGCCAGCAGTCAAAGACAGGGTGGCACAGATACGCAGTATTTT
16	TRBD1	TRBV19	-	TRBJ2-7	CASKKNQGASAYEQYF	TGTGCCAGTAAAAAAAACCAGGGGGCGAGCGCCTACGAGCAGTACTTC
16	TRBD2	TRBV5-5	-	TRBJ2-2	CASSVIAGGHTGELFF	TGTGCCAGCAGCGTTATAGCGGGGGGGCACACCGGGGAGCTGTTTTTT
12	TRBD1	TRBV29-1	-	TRBJ1-3	CSAFDRAHTIYF	TGCAGCGCATTCGACAGGGCGCACACCATATATTTT
15	TRBD1	TRBV24-1	once	TRBJ1-2	CAIQGDPTTNYGYTF	TGTGCCATACAGGGGGACCCTACCACTAACTATGGCTACACCTTC
14	TRBD2	TRBV19	-	TRBJ2-1	CASTGTSSYNEQFF	TGTGCCAGTACCGGGACTAGCTCCTACAATGAGCAGTTCTTC